This T cell receptor beta chain was sequenced for a study of B cell selection in AIRE deficiency. Sorted regulatory T cells were CD4-positive, CD25-high and CD127-low or negative. Unrelated healthy donors provided the controls. With V trimmed by 2 bases and J by 0 bases, 8 bases remained unmatched. Germline CDR1 SGDLS, CDR2 YYNGEE. CDR3 length: 19 amino acids. Regarding the study as a whole: With only TCRbeta sequenced, less than 45% of shared healthy Treg sequences overlapped Tconv. AIRE-deficient Tconv and Treg repertoires matched healthy donors in TCRBV, CDR3 length, diversity. Of a few thousand shared Treg TCRbeta sequences, about 32% were healthy-only, around 10% patient-only.

The table came from immunoSEQ multiplex PCR; TCRdb's copy has only in-frame clones and leaves some out. The data contain tens of thousands of clones, about nine tenths of them singletons. Worth noting for this clone: The antigen remains unidentified.

The receptor was isolated from a human donor in good health. The chain is built from TRBV9 and TRBJ2-3, with 14 bases lining up with TRBD2. Sequenced input: CD4+CD25+ Tregs sorted from PBMCs. The CDR3 sequence: CASSVPAGLAGGSTDTQYF. The CDR3 nucleotides read TGTGCCAGCAGCGTCCCAGCTGGACTAGCGGGGGGTAGCACAGATACGCAGTATTTT.